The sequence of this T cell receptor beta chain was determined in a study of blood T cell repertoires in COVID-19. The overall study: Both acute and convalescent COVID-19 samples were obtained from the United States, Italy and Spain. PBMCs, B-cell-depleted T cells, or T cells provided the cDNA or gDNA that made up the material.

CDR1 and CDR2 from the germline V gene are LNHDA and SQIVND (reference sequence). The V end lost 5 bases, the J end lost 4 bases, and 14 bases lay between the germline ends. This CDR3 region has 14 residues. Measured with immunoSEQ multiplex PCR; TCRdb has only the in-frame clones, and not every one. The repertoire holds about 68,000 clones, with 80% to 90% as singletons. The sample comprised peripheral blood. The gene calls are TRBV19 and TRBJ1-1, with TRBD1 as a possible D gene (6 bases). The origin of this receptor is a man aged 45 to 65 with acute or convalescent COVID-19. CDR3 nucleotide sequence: TGTGCCAGTAGTCCTGAGACAGGCTCCACTGAAGCTTTCTTT. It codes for CASSPETGSTEAFF. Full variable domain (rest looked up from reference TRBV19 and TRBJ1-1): DGGITQSPKYLFRKEGQNVTLSCEQNLNHDAMYWYRQDPGQGLRLIYYSQIVNDFQKGDIAEGYSVSREKKESFPLTVTSAQKNPTAFYLCASSPETGSTEAFFGQGTRLTVV.